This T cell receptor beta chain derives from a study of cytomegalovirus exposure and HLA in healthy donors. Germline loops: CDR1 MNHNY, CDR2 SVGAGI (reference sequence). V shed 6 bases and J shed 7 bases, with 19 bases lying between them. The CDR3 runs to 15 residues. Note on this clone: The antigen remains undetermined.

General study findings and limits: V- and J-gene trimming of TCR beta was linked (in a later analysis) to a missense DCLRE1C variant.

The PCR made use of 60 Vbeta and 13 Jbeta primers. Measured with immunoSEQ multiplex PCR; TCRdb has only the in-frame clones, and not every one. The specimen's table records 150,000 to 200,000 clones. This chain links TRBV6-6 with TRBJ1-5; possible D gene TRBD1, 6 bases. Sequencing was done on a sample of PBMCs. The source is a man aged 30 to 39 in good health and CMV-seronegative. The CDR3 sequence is CASSQQGMAGQPQHF. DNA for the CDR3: TGTGCCAGCAGCCAACAGGGTATGGCAGGGCAGCCCCAGCATTTT.